This T cell receptor (beta chain) was sequenced during a study of blood T cell repertoires in COVID-19. Study overall: Whether acute or convalescent, the COVID-19 samples came from the United States, Italy and Spain. In each case, the material was cDNA or gDNA derived from T cells, B-cell-depleted T cells, or PBMCs.

The CDR3 is made up of 15 amino acids. V gave up 1 base and J gave up 4 bases; unmatched junction bases: 5. CDR1 is SGHDT and CDR2 is YYEEEE in the germline V gene. Per the authors' pipeline: Quantification of nucleated cells was approximated via reference gene primer amplification. Generated by immunoSEQ multiplex PCR, the TCRdb table keeps only in-frame clones and is missing some. V, J and clone size are those of that table, while D and trimming were read from the DNA. This table has 100,000 or so clones, 84% appearing once. The clonotype originates from a man aged 70-80 years with active or convalescent COVID-19. Sequencing was done on a sample of peripheral blood. V and J are TRBV5-6 and TRBJ1-5; 7 nucleotides agree with TRBD1. CDR3 bases: TGTGCCAGCAGCTTGAGAGGGACAGTTAATCAGCCCCAGCATTTT. This gives the protein CASSLRGTVNQPQHF.